One and the same sample provided the 17 T cell receptor beta chains below, sequenced in a study of response to subunit inactivated influenza vaccine. TCRdb reprocessed the RT-PCR reads with MiXCR, giving one entry per CDR3 protein. The table lists roughly 180,000 distinct CDR3 sequences, approximately 9.2% of them singletons. This material consisted of non-naive T cells sorted from PBMCs, taken on the day of vaccination. The receptor set was obtained from a man aged 50 or older who received an inactivated influenza vaccine.

This clonotype was counted many times. The CDR3 nucleotides are TGTGCCAGCAGCGAGACAGGGAGGAGGGCCGGGGAGCTGTTTTTT. It yields the protein CASSETGRRAGELFF. J is TRBJ2-2 and V is TRBV5-6; TRBD1 might be the D (7 bases). Deletions cut 4 bases from V and 6 bases from J, with 16 bases between. Germline-derived CDR1 and CDR2 are SGHDT and YYEEEE. This CDR3 has 15 residues.

The chain couples TRBV5-6 to TRBJ2-7; TRBD1 matches 7 bases. Unmatched junction bases numbered 11, after V lost 5 bases and J lost 0 bases. The CDR3 runs to 16 residues. Germline V gene sequence: CDR1 SGHDT, CDR2 YYEEEE. CDR3 nucleotides: TGTGCCAGCAGTTTTTTTGGACAGGAGCTCTCCTACGAGCAGTACTTC. It codes for CASSFFGQELSYEQYF. The complete variable domain, with remaining parts taken from reference TRBV5-6 and TRBJ2-7, reads DAGVTQSPTHLIKTRGQQVTLRCSPKSGHDTVSWYQQALGQGPQFIFQYYEEEERQRGNFPDRFSGHQFPNYSSELNVNALLLGDSALYLCASSFFGQELSYEQYFGPGTRLTVT.

The chain uses TRBV7-9 and TRBJ2-7; possibly TRBD1 or TRBD2 for D (5 bases each). The V and J ends lost 6 bases and 0 bases respectively, with 12 bases between them. Germline V CDR1 and CDR2: SEHNR, FQNEAQ (reference sequence). The CDR3 is made up of 14 amino acids. CDR3 bases: TGTGCCAGCAGGCGCCGGGACGGCTCCTACGAGCAGTACTTC. Its protein product is CASRRRDGSYEQYF.

This clonotype has just a few counts. The chain links TRBV18 to TRBJ2-7; 8 bases are shared with TRBD1. Trimming removed 4 bases from V and 3 bases from J; junction bases left unmatched: 5. Germline lookup yields CDR1 KGHSH and CDR2 LQKENI. CDR3 length: 14 amino acids. The CDR3 DNA sequence: TGTGCCAGCTCACTTCGGACAGGGAACTACGAGCAGTACTTC. Its translation is CASSLRTGNYEQYF.

In this sample, this clonotype turned up many times. The V call is TRBV5-1, the J call TRBJ2-7; no definite D call. Trimming took off 1 base at V and 1 base at J, with 12 bases between the two ends. The CDR3 totals 15 residues. The germline V gene has CDR1 SGHRS and CDR2 YFSETQ. The CDR3 spells CASSLSSSRSYEQYF. The CDR3 region has the DNA TGCGCCAGCAGCTTGAGTAGCTCTAGATCCTACGAGCAGTACTTC.

The chain has TRBV20-1 and TRBJ2-1, with D unclear. The V gene lost 6 bases and the J gene lost 7 bases, with 16 bases spanning the gap. This CDR3 is built from 13 residues. CDR1 is DFQATT and CDR2 is SNEGSKA in the germline V gene (reference sequence). Here the CDR3 reads CSALDGRSNEQFF. The CDR3 DNA sequence: TGCAGTGCCCTCGATGGGCGGAGTAATGAGCAGTTCTTC.

The chain combines TRBV12-3 or TRBV12-4 with TRBJ2-5; 7 positions agree with TRBD1. The V segment lost 4 bases and the J segment 2 bases; nucleotides outside the gene matches: 4. The CDR3 runs to 14 residues. The CDR3 sequence: CASSWPGQQETQYF. The CDR3 bases are TGTGCCAGCAGTTGGCCGGGACAGCAAGAGACCCAGTACTTC.

This clonotype turned up a few times. The rearrangement links TRBV28 to TRBJ2-2; TRBD2 agrees at 8 bases. V gave up 5 bases and J gave up 6 bases; unmatched junction bases: 11. From germline, CDR1 is MDHEN and CDR2 SYDVKM. There are 16 residues in the CDR3. As DNA, the CDR3 is TGTGCCAGCAGTACCGGGACTAGGGCTCAAGCCGGGGAGCTGTTTTTT. Residues: CASSTGTRAQAGELFF.

This clonotype was found many times. The V and J genes are TRBV3-1 and TRBJ2-1; 7 positions match TRBD1. Germline-derived CDR1 and CDR2 are LGHDT and YNNKEL (reference sequence). The CDR3 runs to 14 residues. Trimming at V came to 6 bases and at J to 3 bases, leaving 5 bases not matched to a gene. The CDR3 sequence is CASRARDSYNEQFF. The CDR3 DNA reads TGTGCCAGCAGGGCACGGGACAGCTACAATGAGCAGTTCTTC.

This chain joins TRBV20-1 and TRBJ2-2; no clear D gene. In germline, CDR1 is DFQATT, CDR2 SNEGSKA (reference sequence). The length of the CDR3 is 15 residues. Trimming removed 3 bases at V and 2 bases at J, with 13 bases between. The CDR3 DNA is TGCAGTGCTAGCCAAGGGCGGAAAAACACCGGGGAGCTGTTTTTT. This translates into CSASQGRKNTGELFF.

In its sample, this clonotype was seen a few times. The chain uses TRBV5-1 and TRBJ2-5, with D unresolved. This CDR3 region has 14 residues. Trimming cost V 3 bases and J 4 bases, with 13 bases left between them. Germline CDR1 reads SGHRS; CDR2 reads YFSETQ. As DNA, the CDR3 is TGCGCCAGCAGCTCCTGGGCGGCGCGAGAGACCCAGTACTTC. Translated, it gives CASSSWAARETQYF.

CDR3 amino acids: CASGSGANVLTF. The DNA of the CDR3 is TGTGCCAGCGGCTCTGGGGCCAACGTCCTGACTTTC. V and J are TRBV27 and TRBJ2-6; D remains unclear. Germline CDR1 and CDR2: MNHEY and SMNVEV (reference sequence). V dropped 8 bases and J dropped 0 bases, with 2 bases sitting between them. The CDR3 is 12 amino acids.

This clonotype appeared a few times. The V call is TRBV4-2, the J call TRBJ1-2; D is unresolved. This CDR3 contains 16 residues. Per germline, CDR1 LGHNA and CDR2 YNFKEQ. V was shortened by 0 bases and J by 3 bases, with 14 bases between the two germline ends. For the CDR3, the DNA is TGTGCCAGCAGCCAAGATAGAGTCCTATCCTACTATGGCTACACCTTC. Amino acids: CASSQDRVLSYYGYTF.

This clonotype was counted many times. The J gene is TRBJ2-5, the V gene TRBV5-6; no reliable D call. CDR3 size: 13 residues. Per germline, CDR1 SGHDT and CDR2 YYEEEE. V lost 2 bases, J lost 5 bases, and 10 bases lay in between. CDR3 sequence (DNA): TGTGCCAGCAGCTTTGGAACATCGGAGACCCAGTACTTC. It is translated as CASSFGTSETQYF.

The rearrangement joins TRBV7-2 to TRBJ2-6; D not resolved. Germline V gene sequence: CDR1 SGHTA, CDR2 FQGNSA. Trimming removed 2 bases at V and 4 bases at J, with 9 bases between. This CDR3 is built from 15 residues. The CDR3 sequence: CASSLWHSGANVLTF. CDR3 DNA sequence: TGTGCCAGCAGCTTATGGCATTCCGGGGCCAACGTCCTGACTTTC. Complete variable domain (other parts from reference TRBV7-2 and TRBJ2-6): GAGVSQSPSNKVTEKGKDVELRCDPISGHTALYWYRQSLGQGLEFLIYFQGNSAPDKSGLPSDRFSAERTGGSVSTLTIQRTQQEDSAVYLCASSLWHSGANVLTFGAGSRLTVL.

The gene calls are TRBV7-2 and TRBJ2-7, with 8 bases identical to TRBD2. CDR1 and CDR2 from the germline V gene are SGHTA and FQGNSA. V dropped 5 bases and J dropped 3; count of bases not matched to a gene: 9. This CDR3 spans 15 amino acids. Here the CDR3 DNA reads TGTGCCAGCAGCGCACTAGCGGAGGCCCTCTACGAGCAGTACTTC. Its translation: CASSALAEALYEQYF.

This clonotype was detected a few times. The chain combines TRBV6-2 or TRBV6-3 with TRBJ1-1; a possible D gene is TRBD1 (6 bases). V was pared by 7 bases and J by 4 bases, with 13 bases between. Germline V CDR1 and CDR2: MNHEY, SVGEGT. The CDR3 spans 13 residues. CDR3 nucleotides: TGTGCCAGCAAACAGGGATTTCGCACTGAAGCTTTCTTT. The encoded protein is CASKQGFRTEAFF.